The following is a T cell receptor (beta chain) sequence with its context. It has no known antigen specificity. No base quality values were provided; no much bigger clone lies one nucleotide off. Library preparation employed the immunoSEQ multiplex PCR assay. Regarding the original processing steps: A statistical classification framework was built for diagnosing cytomegalovirus status from the catalog of TCR beta chain sequences. The table was pulled from immuneACCESS by TCRdb, which kept in-frame rearrangements only. Such tables lose some clones; where checked, under half of the loss comes from unresolved V genes, and the rest has no known cause. The V and J calls and clone size come from that table; D and trimming were worked out from the DNA. This sample is represented by roughly 68,000 clones; roughly 97% of them were singletons. 2% to 2.5% of the sample is held by the ten biggest clonotypes.

This entry belongs to a study of cytomegalovirus exposure and HLA in healthy donors (dated by TCRdb to 2017 to 2019). At the level of the whole study: The 650 to 750 repertoires of the first cohort and the 110 or so validation repertoires were produced on the same platform, according to a later analysis. The study was designed to test whether signatures of past pathogen exposure could be identified by cataloging public T cell receptors. A separate validation cohort of approximately 130 different subjects was used in addition to the roughly 700-subject first cohort. To predict cytomegalovirus infection status, the study brought together high-throughput TCR immunosequencing, statistical association of individual TCRs with disease status, and machine learning. Points the paper makes about the study in general: Across donors, most TCR sequences were observed very rarely, whereas some public TCRs were present in many individuals. The authors suggested that the approach could potentially be generalized to other disease states and immunological phenotypes. In both the original and validation cohorts, the classifier was reported to diagnose cytomegalovirus status with high specificity and sensitivity. Three of the identified cytomegalovirus-associated TCR beta chains were confirmed in vitro to be specific for cytomegalovirus antigens. A later analysis lacked HLA typing for the validation cohort, so it scored co-occurrence in that cohort across all 130 or so repertoires. Subsequent analysis determined that TCRs grouped into clusters in the first cohort also showed a tendency toward co-occurrence across the 90 to 150 validation repertoires, and approximately 94% of cluster scores exceeded 0. The study listed 164 TCR beta chains as associated with cytomegalovirus.

CDR1 and CDR2, per the germline V gene (reference sequence), are SGHKS and YYEKEE. Trimmed from V: 4 bases; trimmed from J: 4 bases; junction bases lacking a gene match: 11. The cysteine opens and the phenylalanine closes a CDR3 of 15 amino acids. CDR3 DNA is the only sequence kept; it has 45 bases, read in frame from the first base. The donors belonged to the validation cohort of around 110 subjects, which was separate from the approximately 660-subject first cohort. This TCR derives from a man in his late teens or twenties in good health and CMV-seronegative. Sequencing was performed on PBMCs. The chain joins TRBV5-5 to TRBJ2-7; 7 of the junction bases match TRBD1. CDR3 reads: CASSTAGTVGYEQYF. The base sequence is TGTGCCAGCAGCACCGCCGGGACAGTGGGTTACGAGCAGTACTTC.